This record looks at one TCR beta chain sequence and its context. CDR1 and CDR2 (germline): LNHDA, SQIVND (reference sequence). The CDR3 is made up of 14 amino acids. V was clipped by 3 bases and J by 2 bases, with 7 bases between them. Sequenced by immunoSEQ multiplex PCR; TCRdb stores in-frame clones only, minus some. Here the sample spans 200,000 to 250,000 clones, 82% being singletons. Living in roughly 25 US areas, the participants were between about 18 and 100 years of age. Participants had their cohort set by participant-reported clinical history. The data derive from a study of blood T cell repertoires in COVID-19.

The chain uses TRBV19 and TRBJ2-2; D might be TRBD2 (6 bases). This receptor was identified in a woman aged 60-70 years who had recovered from COVID-19. Sequencing input: PBMCs or T cells enriched from blood (not recorded which). The CDR3 nucleotides read TGTGCCAGTAGTATGGGGGGAAACACCGGGGAGCTGTTTTTT. It is translated as CASSMGGNTGELFF.